These 24 T cell receptor beta chains came from one sample sequenced in a study of cytomegalovirus exposure and HLA in healthy donors. This PCR relied on a set of 60 Vbeta primers and 13 Jbeta primers. The data were produced by immunoSEQ multiplex PCR, yet TCRdb's version contains in-frame clones alone and is incomplete. Of 150,000 to 200,000 clones listed, 75% to 80% were seen once; the top ten hold around 2.8%. The sequencing sample was made of PBMCs. The receptors were gathered from a middle-aged woman in good health and CMV-seropositive.

The CDR3 protein is CASSISGGGNTGELFF. DNA of the CDR3: TGTGCCAGCAGTATTAGCGGGGGTGGGAACACCGGGGAGCTGTTTTTT. The chain carries TRBV28 and TRBJ2-2; TRBD2 matches 9 bases. The CDR3 is 16 residues long. V shed 5 bases and J 1 base; nucleotides not matched to a gene: 5. Germline loops: CDR1 MDHEN, CDR2 SYDVKM.

The rearrangement links TRBV4-2 to TRBJ2-3, with a possible D match to TRBD1 (6 bases). Trimming shortened V by 3 bases and J by 2 bases, and 9 bases separated the two germline ends. Germline CDR1 reads LGHNA; CDR2 reads YNFKEQ. CDR3 length: 14 amino acids. The CDR3: CASSQRTVTDTQYF. The CDR3 region has the DNA TGTGCCAGCAGCCAGAGGACAGTCACAGATACGCAGTATTTT.

The chain carries TRBV9 and TRBJ2-2; TRBD2 matches at 9 bases. CDR3 length: 16 residues. CDR1 and CDR2 (germline): SGDLS, YYNGEE. V was pared by 1 base and J by 1 base, with 2 bases of the junction left unmatched. The CDR3: CASSVSGGRNTGELFF. CDR3 DNA: TGTGCCAGCAGCGTAAGCGGGGGGCGGAACACCGGGGAGCTGTTTTTT.

V is TRBV11-3 and J is TRBJ2-1, with TRBD1 identical over 8 bases. This CDR3 has 16 amino acids. J gave up 2 bases and V 5 bases, and 8 bases lay outside the gene matches. Germline V gene sequence: CDR1 SGHNT, CDR2 YENEEA. The CDR3 DNA is TGTGCCAGCAGCAGACGGACAGGGATCGCCTACAATGAGCAGTTCTTC. It yields the protein CASSRRTGIAYNEQFF.

This clone has more than one count but fewer than ten. The chain is built from TRBV19 and TRBJ1-1; tentative D call: TRBD1 (6 bases). Germline CDR1 and CDR2: LNHDA and SQIVND (reference sequence). V shed 4 bases and J shed 6 bases, with 18 bases lying between them. The CDR3 loop spans 15 amino acids. Written as DNA, the CDR3 is TGTGCCAGTAGTACCTCCCGCCAGGGGAGCCCTGAAGCTTTCTTT. Translated: CASSTSRQGSPEAFF.

The table lists this clone with a few counts. This chain joins TRBV4-3 and TRBJ2-1; TRBD1 matches 8 bases. Germline V gene lookup returns CDR1 LGHNA and CDR2 YSLEER. The CDR3 extends over 14 amino acids. The V segment lost 4 bases and the J segment 6 bases; nucleotides outside the gene matches: 5. CDR3 coding DNA: TGCGCCAGCAGCCTGACAGGGGTCGGCAATGAGCAGTTCTTC. Translated: CASSLTGVGNEQFF.

The genes are TRBV11-2 and TRBJ2-5; 13 bases agree with TRBD2. The CDR3 has 19 residues. Germline CDR1 SGHAT, CDR2 FQNNGV. With V trimmed by 1 base and J by 2 bases, 10 bases remained unmatched. CDR3 in amino acids: CASSLGSFRGLAGQETQYF. CDR3 nucleotide sequence: TGTGCCAGCAGCTTAGGCTCCTTTCGGGGACTAGCGGGGCAAGAGACCCAGTACTTC.

The genes are TRBV20-1 and TRBJ1-2; 7 positions agree with TRBD1. Looked up from germline, CDR1 is DFQATT and CDR2 is SNEGSKA (reference sequence). This CDR3 is built from 11 residues. Trimming took 6 bases from V and 8 from J; bases not matched to a gene: 6. The CDR3 DNA follows: TGCAGTGCCGAGGGGGCGGAGGGCTACACCTTC. Encoded protein: CSAEGAEGYTF.

This rearrangement joins TRBV11-2 to TRBJ1-2; 8 nucleotides match TRBD1. In germline, CDR1 is SGHAT, CDR2 FQNNGV. The CDR3 runs 16 residues. The V gene end was trimmed by 5 bases and the J gene end by 3 bases; junction bases not matched to a gene: 11. CDR3 sequence reads: CASSRGGQAFYYGYTF. The DNA for the CDR3 is TGTGCCAGCAGCCGCGGGGGACAGGCGTTCTACTATGGCTACACCTTC.

CDR3 sequence (DNA): TGTGCCAGCTCACCACAAGAGGGCCGGGGGGACACCGGGGAGCTGTTTTTT. Its translation is CASSPQEGRGDTGELFF. The chain recombines TRBV18 with TRBJ2-2, with 7 bases fitting TRBD2. The germline V gene has CDR1 KGHSH and CDR2 LQKENI. After removal of 1 base from V and 3 bases from J, the junction contained 8 bases not matched to a gene. This CDR3 is built from 17 residues. The full variable domain, completed using reference TRBV18 and TRBJ2-2, is NAGVMQNPRHLVRRRGQEARLRCSPMKGHSHVYWYRQLPEEGLKFMVYLQKENIIDESGMPKERFSAEFPKEGPSILRIQQVVRGDSAAYFCASSPQEGRGDTGELFFGEGSRLTVL.

This chain connects TRBV6-5 to TRBJ1-5, with D unresolved. Trimming stripped 0 bases from V and 9 bases from J, with 15 bases between. Germline V CDR1 and CDR2: MNHEY, SVGAGI. The CDR3 spans 15 residues. CDR3 in amino acids: CASSYSKAENTPQHF. CDR3 DNA sequence: TGTGCCAGCAGTTACTCGAAGGCGGAAAATACGCCCCAGCATTTT.

The chain links TRBV19 to TRBJ2-3, with a tentative D call TRBD2 (6 bases). V gave up 5 bases and J gave up 4 bases, with 10 bases separating them. The germline CDR1 and CDR2 sequences are LNHDA and SQIVND (reference sequence). This CDR3 is built from 13 residues. CDR3 in amino acids: CASSEEGSDTQYF. CDR3 DNA: TGTGCCAGTAGTGAGGAGGGTTCAGATACGCAGTATTTT.

V is TRBV5-6 and J is TRBJ2-3, with a weak D call TRBD2 (5 bases). CDR1 and CDR2 from the germline V gene are SGHDT and YYEEEE. The CDR3 consists of 16 residues. The V gene lost 6 bases and the J gene lost 6 bases, with 23 bases spanning the gap. Written as DNA, the CDR3 is TGTGCCAGCACCTTCCTGGGCCGGGGTAGCGTGGATACGCAGTATTTT. This translates into CASTFLGRGSVDTQYF.

The sample holds one count of this clone. The junction departs from the called germline gene at one end, perhaps through a read error. The chain uses TRBV6-5 and TRBJ2-7, with 9 positions matching TRBD2. The germline gives CDR1 MNHEY, CDR2 SVGAGI. The CDR3 consists of 13 residues. The CDR3 DNA reads TGTGCCGGCAGTTACCCGACTAGCGGCGAGCAGTACTTC. Protein sequence: CAGSYPTSGEQYF.

The chain is built from TRBV30 and TRBJ2-2; TRBD2 might be the D (5 bases). From germline, CDR1 is GTSNPN and CDR2 SVGIG (reference sequence). The CDR3 is 13 amino acids. The germline V and J ends were trimmed by 0 bases and 6 bases, with 8 bases remaining between them. As DNA, the CDR3 is TGTGCCTGGAGTGTACTAGGGCCCGGGGAGCTGTTTTTT. Translated: CAWSVLGPGELFF.

This rearrangement joins TRBV7-2 to TRBJ1-6; TRBD1 might be the D (5 bases). The germline V gene has CDR1 SGHTA and CDR2 FQGNSA. The CDR3 is 19 residues long. Deletions cut 4 bases from V and 1 base from J, with 20 bases between. CDR3 in DNA: TGTGCCAGCAGCTATTATTCCGGGGGGGTTTCATCCTATAATTCACCCCTCCACTTT. Its protein is CASSYYSGGVSSYNSPLHF. The complete variable domain, with remaining parts taken from reference TRBV7-2 and TRBJ1-6, reads GAGVSQSPSNKVTEKGKDVELRCDPISGHTALYWYRQSLGQGLEFLIYFQGNSAPDKSGLPSDRFSAERTGGSVSTLTIQRTQQEDSAVYLCASSYYSGGVSSYNSPLHFGNGTRLTVT.

The chain recombines TRBV6-5 with TRBJ2-5, with a weak D call TRBD1 (5 bases). The DNA end is a closer match to TRBJ2-7, so the J assignment may be wrong. The CDR3 length is 15 residues. Germline CDR1 MNHEY, CDR2 SVGAGI. The CDR3 coding sequence is TGTGCCAGCAGTCCCAGGGTGTTGGGCTCCTACGAGCAGTACTTC. Amino acid sequence: CASSPRVLGSYEQYF.

The chain is built from TRBV5-1 and TRBJ2-1, with D possibly TRBD2 on 5 matching bases. V gave up 4 bases and J gave up 0 bases, with 17 bases separating them. Looked up from germline, CDR1 is SGHRS and CDR2 is YFSETQ. This CDR3 has 17 amino acids. CDR3 nucleotide sequence: TGCGCCAGCAGCCTCCAGCCCCGGGGTCCCTCCTACAATGAGCAGTTCTTC. It encodes CASSLQPRGPSYNEQFF.

The chain joins TRBV2 to TRBJ2-5, with 8 bases that match TRBD2. This CDR3 is 14 amino acids long. The V and J ends lost 7 bases and 5 bases, in that order; junction bases with no gene match: 9. Looked up from germline, CDR1 is SNHLY and CDR2 is FYNNEI. The CDR3: CASIPTPGGETQYF. Written as DNA, the CDR3 is TGTGCCAGCATCCCGACCCCGGGAGGGGAGACCCAGTACTTC.

The chain carries TRBV28 and TRBJ2-7, with TRBD2 as a possible D gene (6 bases). The CDR3 has 16 residues. Per the germline V gene, CDR1 is MDHEN and CDR2 is SYDVKM. V was pared by 5 bases and J by 2 bases, with 19 bases between. This chain's CDR3 is CASSPGSTEGTYEQYF. CDR3 DNA sequence: TGTGCCAGCAGTCCGGGATCGACGGAGGGCACCTACGAGCAGTACTTC.

The chain links TRBV19 to TRBJ2-7; D is perhaps TRBD1 (5 bases). Germline V gene data show CDR1 as LNHDA and CDR2 as SQIVND (reference sequence). This CDR3 region has 15 residues. Trimming removed 0 bases at V and 3 bases at J, with 12 bases between. The CDR3 loop reads CASSIEYTDNYEQYF. DNA for the CDR3: TGTGCCAGTAGTATAGAGTACACGGACAACTACGAGCAGTACTTC. Using reference TRBV19 and TRBJ2-7 for the parts outside the CDR3, the full variable domain is DGGITQSPKYLFRKEGQNVTLSCEQNLNHDAMYWYRQDPGQGLRLIYYSQIVNDFQKGDIAEGYSVSREKKESFPLTVTSAQKNPTAFYLCASSIEYTDNYEQYFGPGTRLTVT.

The chain is built from TRBV9 and TRBJ2-7; 11 positions agree with TRBD2. Germline CDR1 and CDR2: SGDLS and YYNGEE. The trim removed 3 bases at V and 3 bases at J, leaving 2 bases unmatched. The CDR3 runs to 14 residues. The CDR3: CASSETSGIYEQYF. In DNA, the CDR3 is TGTGCCAGCAGCGAGACTAGCGGGATCTACGAGCAGTACTTC.

V gene TRBV7-9 combines with J gene TRBJ1-2; D gene ambiguous. V was pared by 5 bases and J by 8 bases, with 15 bases between. Germline V gene sequence: CDR1 SEHNR, CDR2 FQNEAQ (reference sequence). The length of the CDR3 is 13 residues. CDR3 residues: CASSLGLTYGYTF. Written as DNA, the CDR3 is TGTGCCAGCAGCCTTGGACTTACCTACGGCTACACCTTC.

This sequence joins TRBV28 and TRBJ2-7, with 8 positions matching TRBD1. V lost 2 bases to trimming and J lost 5 bases; unmatched junction nucleotides: 5. Germline assignment: CDR1 MDHEN and CDR2 SYDVKM. The CDR3 totals 14 residues. CDR3: CASSLPQGAHEQYF. DNA of the CDR3: TGTGCCAGCAGTTTACCCCAGGGGGCCCACGAGCAGTACTTC.